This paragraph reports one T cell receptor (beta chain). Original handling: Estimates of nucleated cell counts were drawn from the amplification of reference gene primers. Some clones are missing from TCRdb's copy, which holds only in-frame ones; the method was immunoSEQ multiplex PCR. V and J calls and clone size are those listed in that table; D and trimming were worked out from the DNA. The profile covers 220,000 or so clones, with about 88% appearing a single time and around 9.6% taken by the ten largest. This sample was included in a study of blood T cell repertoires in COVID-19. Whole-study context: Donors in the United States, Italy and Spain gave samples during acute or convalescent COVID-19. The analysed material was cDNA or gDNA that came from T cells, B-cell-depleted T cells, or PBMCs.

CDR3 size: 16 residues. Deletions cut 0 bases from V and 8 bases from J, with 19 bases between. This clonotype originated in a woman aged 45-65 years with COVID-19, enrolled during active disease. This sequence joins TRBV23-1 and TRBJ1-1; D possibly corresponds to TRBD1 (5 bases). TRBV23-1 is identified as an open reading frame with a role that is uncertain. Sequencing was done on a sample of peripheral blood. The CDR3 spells CASSQSGIGGVAEAFF. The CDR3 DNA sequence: TGCGCCAGCAGTCAATCTGGAATTGGGGGGGTGGCCGAAGCTTTCTTT.